This T cell receptor beta chain was recovered during a study of beta chain features in type 1 diabetes. TCRB transcripts that were expressed got sequenced, as all of the isolated RNA had been reverse transcribed. Repertoires were generated with immunoSEQ multiplex PCR, while TCRdb's copy carries only in-frame clones and drops some. The repertoire holds under 250,000 clones, with roughly a tenth as singletons. The CDR3 totals 13 residues. CDR1 and CDR2 (germline): MNHEY, SVGAGI. This chain connects TRBV6-5 to TRBJ2-5, with D perhaps TRBD1 or TRBD2 (5 bases each). The J call may be mistaken, given a closer DNA end match to TRBJ2-7. The sequenced sample consisted of central memory CD4+ T cells from blood. This receptor was taken from a young man in good health. The CDR3 nucleotides read TGTGCCAGCAGTTACTCGGGGGAGTACGAGCAGTACTTC. Residues: CASSYSGEYEQYF.